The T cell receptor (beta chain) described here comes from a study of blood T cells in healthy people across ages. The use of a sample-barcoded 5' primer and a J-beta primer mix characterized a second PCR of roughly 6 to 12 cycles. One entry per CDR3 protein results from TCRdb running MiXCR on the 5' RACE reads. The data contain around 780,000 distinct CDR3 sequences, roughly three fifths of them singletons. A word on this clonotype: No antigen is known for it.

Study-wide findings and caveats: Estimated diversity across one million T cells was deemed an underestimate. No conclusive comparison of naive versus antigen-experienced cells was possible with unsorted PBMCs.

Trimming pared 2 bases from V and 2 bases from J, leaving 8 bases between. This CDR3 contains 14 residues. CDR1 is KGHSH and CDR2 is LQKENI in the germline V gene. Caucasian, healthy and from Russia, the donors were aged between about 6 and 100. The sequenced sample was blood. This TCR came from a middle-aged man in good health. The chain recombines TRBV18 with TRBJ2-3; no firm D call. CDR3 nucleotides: TGTGCCAGCTCACCAGGGCGGTCCACAGATACGCAGTATTTT. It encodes CASSPGRSTDTQYF.